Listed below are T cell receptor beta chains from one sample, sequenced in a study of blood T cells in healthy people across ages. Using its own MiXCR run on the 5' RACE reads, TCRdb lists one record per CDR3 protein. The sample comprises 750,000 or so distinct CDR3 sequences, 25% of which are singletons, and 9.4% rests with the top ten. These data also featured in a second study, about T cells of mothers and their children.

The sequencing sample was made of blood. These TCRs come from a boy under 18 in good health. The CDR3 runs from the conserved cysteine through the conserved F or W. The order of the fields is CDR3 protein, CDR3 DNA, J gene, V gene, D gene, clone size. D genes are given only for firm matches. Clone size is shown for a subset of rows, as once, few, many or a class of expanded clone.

cdr3_aa: CSVKTLSYGYTF; cdr3_nt: TGCAGCGTCAAGACATTGAGCTATGGCTACACCTTC; j_call: TRBJ1-2; v_call: TRBV29-1; d_call: -; clone_size: -
cdr3_aa: CSARDPGGGSSYEQYF; cdr3_nt: TGCAGTGCTAGAGATCCAGGGGGCGGGAGCTCCTACGAGCAGTACTTC; j_call: TRBJ2-7; v_call: TRBV20-1; d_call: -; clone_size: few
cdr3_aa: CASSSRLAGNTGELFF; cdr3_nt: TGTGCCAGCAGCTCGCGACTAGCGGGGAACACCGGGGAGCTGTTTTTT; j_call: TRBJ2-2; v_call: TRBV7-2; d_call: TRBD2; clone_size: few
cdr3_aa: CSGGTMDPYNEQFF; cdr3_nt: TGCAGCGGAGGAACAATGGACCCCTACAATGAGCAGTTCTTC; j_call: TRBJ2-1; v_call: TRBV29-1; d_call: -; clone_size: -
cdr3_aa: CASSYLAGVTDTQYF; cdr3_nt: TGTGCCAGCAGTTACCTAGCGGGGGTGACAGATACGCAGTATTTT; j_call: TRBJ2-3; v_call: TRBV6-5; d_call: TRBD2; clone_size: -
cdr3_aa: CASSYIPDNEQFF; cdr3_nt: TGTGCCAGCAGTTATATTCCGGACAATGAGCAGTTCTTC; j_call: TRBJ2-1; v_call: TRBV6-2/TRBV6-3; d_call: -; clone_size: -
cdr3_aa: CASSLDGYEKLFF; cdr3_nt: TGCGCCAGCAGCTTGGACGGTTATGAAAAACTGTTTTTT; j_call: TRBJ1-4; v_call: TRBV5-1; d_call: -; clone_size: few
cdr3_aa: CASSYSWDRGSNEQYF; cdr3_nt: TGTGCCAGCAGTTACTCCTGGGACAGGGGGAGCAACGAGCAGTACTTC; j_call: TRBJ2-7; v_call: TRBV6-5; d_call: TRBD1; clone_size: few
cdr3_aa: CASSHKRQGPNEKLFF; cdr3_nt: TGTGCCAGCAGCCATAAGAGACAGGGACCTAATGAAAAACTGTTTTTT; j_call: TRBJ1-4; v_call: TRBV3-1; d_call: TRBD1; clone_size: few
cdr3_aa: CAISDKGRQIEPNQPQHF; cdr3_nt: TGTGCCATCAGTGATAAAGGGAGGCAGATCGAACCAAATCAGCCCCAGCATTTT; j_call: TRBJ1-5; v_call: TRBV10-3; d_call: -; clone_size: -
cdr3_aa: CASRESGQETQYF; cdr3_nt: TGTGCCAGCAGAGAATCGGGGCAAGAGACCCAGTACTTC; j_call: TRBJ2-5; v_call: TRBV6-1; d_call: -; clone_size: -
cdr3_aa: CASSKGGLASADTQYF; cdr3_nt: TGTGCCAGCAGCAAAGGAGGACTAGCGAGTGCAGATACGCAGTATTTT; j_call: TRBJ2-3; v_call: TRBV21-1; d_call: -; clone_size: -
cdr3_aa: CVSSPGLGTGELFF; cdr3_nt: TGTGTCAGCAGCCCGGGGCTGGGGACCGGGGAGCTGTTTTTT; j_call: TRBJ2-2; v_call: TRBV12-3/TRBV12-4; d_call: -; clone_size: few
cdr3_aa: CASSSWREYEANVLTF; cdr3_nt: TGTGCCAGCAGTTCATGGAGGGAGTACGAGGCCAACGTCCTGACTTTC; j_call: TRBJ2-6; v_call: TRBV6-2/TRBV6-3; d_call: -; clone_size: -
cdr3_aa: CASSLGLIEDTQYF; cdr3_nt: TGTGCCAGCAGCTTGGGGCTAATTGAGGATACGCAGTATTTT; j_call: TRBJ2-3; v_call: TRBV5-5; d_call: -; clone_size: few
cdr3_aa: CASSPLAGTQETQYF; cdr3_nt: TGCGCCAGCAGCCCGCTAGCGGGAACCCAAGAGACCCAGTACTTC; j_call: TRBJ2-5; v_call: TRBV5-1; d_call: TRBD2; clone_size: -
cdr3_aa: CASRTRGPGNTIYF; cdr3_nt: TGTGCCAGCAGGACCAGGGGGCCTGGAAACACCATATATTTT; j_call: TRBJ1-3; v_call: TRBV6-5; d_call: TRBD1; clone_size: few
cdr3_aa: CAISEIGGLTDTQYF; cdr3_nt: TGTGCCATCAGTGAGATCGGCGGGCTCACAGATACGCAGTATTTT; j_call: TRBJ2-3; v_call: TRBV10-3; d_call: -; clone_size: few
cdr3_aa: CASTDLPERPSDTQYF; cdr3_nt: TGTGCCAGCACCGACCTCCCAGAGAGGCCCTCAGATACGCAGTATTTT; j_call: TRBJ2-3; v_call: TRBV6-2/TRBV6-3; d_call: -; clone_size: -
cdr3_aa: CATSLGTGDEKLFF; cdr3_nt: TGTGCCACCAGTCTCGGGACAGGTGATGAAAAACTGTTTTTT; j_call: TRBJ1-4; v_call: TRBV15; d_call: TRBD1; clone_size: few
cdr3_aa: CASSAPGAPYEQYF; cdr3_nt: TGTGCCAGCAGCGCCCCGGGGGCCCCCTACGAGCAGTACTTC; j_call: TRBJ2-7; v_call: TRBV7-2; d_call: -; clone_size: -
cdr3_aa: CASSLGPVDYTF; cdr3_nt: TGTGCCAGCAGCTTAGGTCCGGTTGACTACACCTTC; j_call: TRBJ1-2; v_call: TRBV7-2; d_call: -; clone_size: -
cdr3_aa: CASRSGTGAYNEQFF; cdr3_nt: TGTGCCAGCAGGTCGGGGACAGGGGCATACAATGAGCAGTTCTTC; j_call: TRBJ2-1; v_call: TRBV12-3/TRBV12-4; d_call: TRBD1; clone_size: -
cdr3_aa: CSVEDPGENYEQYF; cdr3_nt: TGCAGCGTTGAAGATCCGGGGGAAAACTACGAGCAGTACTTC; j_call: TRBJ2-7; v_call: TRBV29-1; d_call: -; clone_size: -
cdr3_aa: CASGPDWKETQYF; cdr3_nt: TGTGCTAGTGGGCCCGACTGGAAAGAGACCCAGTACTTC; j_call: TRBJ2-5; v_call: TRBV12-5; d_call: -; clone_size: -
cdr3_aa: CASSRAGTGDKNIQYF; cdr3_nt: TGTGCCAGCTCACGTGCCGGGACAGGGGACAAAAACATTCAGTACTTC; j_call: TRBJ2-4; v_call: TRBV18; d_call: TRBD1; clone_size: -
cdr3_aa: CASSRHNTGELFF; cdr3_nt: TGTGCCAGCAGCCGACATAACACCGGGGAGCTGTTTTTT; j_call: TRBJ2-2; v_call: TRBV7-2; d_call: -; clone_size: -
cdr3_aa: CASSPMGGISYEQYF; cdr3_nt: TGTGCCAGCAGCCCCATGGGAGGAATCTCCTACGAGCAGTACTTC; j_call: TRBJ2-7; v_call: TRBV6-6; d_call: -; clone_size: few